These T cell receptor beta chains were read from a single sample in a study of T cells after somatic rescue of genetic block. Sequencing was performed with immunoSEQ multiplex PCR; in TCRdb, only in-frame clones are kept and a portion is missing. The sample records 85,000 to 100,000 clones, about 90% being singletons. The specimen was peripheral blood mononuclear cells (PBMCs). These receptors were collected from a woman aged 18-29 years. Both conserved end residues are part of each CDR3. The D gene is left open where the match is weak. Rows may omit the clone size; those that give it use once, few, many or a size class.

CASRLGGRQNTGELFF	TGTGCCAGCAGACTGGGGGGCAGACAAAACACCGGGGAGCTGTTTTTT	NA	TRBV27	TRBJ2-2	NA
CASSQVGRLSYGYTF	TGTGCCAGCAGCCAAGTCGGCAGGCTAAGCTATGGCTACACCTTC	NA	TRBV14	TRBJ1-2	NA
CASSPRAASYNEQFF	TGTGCCAGCTCACCCCGGGCAGCCTCCTACAATGAGCAGTTCTTC	once	TRBV18	TRBJ2-1	NA
CASSRPAYNEKLFF	TGTGCCAGCAGCCGGCCCGCTTATAATGAAAAACTGTTTTTT	NA	TRBV28	TRBJ1-4	NA
CASSLVAGVNEQFF	TGTGCCAGCAGCTTAGTGGCAGGGGTTAATGAGCAGTTCTTC	NA	TRBV7-9	TRBJ2-1	NA
CATSRVQGTPVEQYF	TGTGCCACCAGCAGGGTACAGGGAACCCCTGTTGAGCAGTACTTC	NA	TRBV15	TRBJ2-7	NA
CAWSQDSLFYEQYF	TGTGCCTGGAGTCAGGACAGTTTATTCTACGAGCAGTACTTC	once	TRBV30	TRBJ2-7	NA
CASSLLGTQFF	TGTGCCAGCAGCTTGTTAGGGACGCAGTTTTTT	NA	TRBV5-6	TRBJ1-4	NA
CASSERQGDYGYTF	TGTGCCAGCAGTGAACGGCAGGGAGACTATGGCTACACCTTC	once	TRBV2	TRBJ1-2	NA
CAISDGADTQYF	TGTGCCATCAGTGATGGGGCAGATACGCAGTATTTT	NA	TRBV10-3	TRBJ2-3	NA
CASSPTRFRQATQYF	TGTGCCAGCAGTCCGACTAGGTTCAGGCAAGCGACCCAGTACTTC	NA	TRBV6-1	TRBJ2-5	NA
CASSYATGQPQHF	TGTGCCAGCAGCTACGCCACGGGGCAGCCCCAGCATTTT	NA	TRBV11-3	TRBJ1-5	NA
CASSLDLDSGRFQPQHF	TGTGCCAGCAGCTTGGACCTGGACTCTGGGAGGTTTCAGCCCCAGCATTTT	NA	TRBV5-8	TRBJ1-5	NA
CASNNRPGTSGTYNEQFF	TGTGCCAGTAACAACCGGCCTGGGACTAGCGGGACCTACAATGAGCAGTTCTTC	NA	TRBV19	TRBJ2-1	TRBD2
CASSVDGNPLPDTQYF	TGTGCCAGCAGCGTAGATGGAAACCCACTGCCAGATACGCAGTATTTT	once	TRBV9	TRBJ2-3	NA
CASSPRGQVVGNTIYF	TGTGCCAGCAGTCCGAGGGGACAGGTTGTAGGAAACACCATATATTTT	once	TRBV27	TRBJ1-3	TRBD1
CASSRTGTGGGTDTQYF	TGTGCCAGCAGCCGAACTGGCACGGGAGGCGGCACAGATACGCAGTATTTT	NA	TRBV9	TRBJ2-3	TRBD2
CASSPGGGGEAFF	TGTGCCAGCAGTCCCGGGGGAGGGGGTGAAGCTTTCTTT	NA	TRBV6-6	TRBJ1-1	NA
CSVEGVPGLATYNEQFF	TGCAGCGTTGAAGGGGTACCGGGACTAGCGACGTACAATGAGCAGTTCTTC	NA	TRBV29-1	TRBJ2-1	TRBD2
CASSSAGSILNNEQFF	TGTGCCAGCAGCTCCGCGGGGTCAATTTTAAACAATGAGCAGTTCTTC	few	TRBV11-3	TRBJ2-1	NA
CASSSPWGAGGGYEQFF	TGTGCCAGCAGTTCACCTTGGGGGGCGGGAGGTGGCTATGAGCAGTTCTTC	NA	TRBV28	TRBJ2-1	TRBD2
CASSLLAGRDFPTGELFF	TGTGCCAGCAGTTTACTTGCAGGTAGAGATTTCCCCACCGGGGAGCTGTTTTTT	NA	TRBV27	TRBJ2-2	NA
CASRQTTGLNTEAFF	TGTGCCAGCAGGCAGACTACCGGTTTGAACACTGAAGCTTTCTTT	NA	TRBV27	TRBJ1-1	NA
CASSIVAANTGELFF	TGTGCCAGTAGTATAGTGGCAGCGAACACCGGGGAGCTGTTTTTT	once	TRBV19	TRBJ2-2	NA
CASSLGGGGGYTF	TGTGCCAGCAGCTTGGGAGGGGGAGGTGGCTACACCTTC	NA	TRBV5-6	TRBJ1-2	NA
CATRVEGLTTEAFF	TGTGCCACCAGGGTAGAGGGGCTTACCACTGAAGCTTTCTTT	NA	TRBV15	TRBJ1-1	NA
CASSSPKQAREGYTF	TGTGCCAGCAGTTCCCCGAAACAGGCCCGGGAGGGCTACACCTTC	NA	TRBV28	TRBJ1-2	NA
CASSPTGDYYEQYF	TGCGCCAGCAGCCCGACAGGGGACTACTACGAGCAGTACTTC	NA	TRBV5-1	TRBJ2-7	NA
CAWRPSLDGYTF	TGTGCCTGGAGGCCCTCGCTTGATGGCTACACCTTC	NA	TRBV30	TRBJ1-2	NA
CASSELGEAFF	TGTGCCAGCAGTGAATTAGGTGAAGCTTTCTTT	NA	TRBV25-1	TRBJ1-1	NA
CASSRARLAHYEQYF	TGTGCCAGTAGTCGGGCCCGACTGGCCCATTACGAGCAGTACTTC	NA	TRBV19	TRBJ2-7	NA
CASSRMGGRTNYNEQFF	TGTGCCAGCAGCCGTATGGGCGGACGGACCAATTACAATGAGCAGTTCTTC	NA	TRBV5-4	TRBJ2-1	NA
CASGSSGANVLTF	TGCGCCAGCGGGAGTTCTGGGGCCAACGTCCTGACTTTC	NA	TRBV10-1	TRBJ2-6	NA
CASSYSYEQYF	TGTGCCAGCAGCTATTCCTACGAGCAGTACTTC	NA	TRBV2	TRBJ2-7	NA
CASSPRLGLVETQYF	TGCGCCAGCAGCCCACGGCTAGGACTAGTGGAGACCCAGTACTTC	NA	TRBV4-1	TRBJ2-5	TRBD2
CASSWGGFGSEAFF	TGCGCCAGCAGCTGGGGAGGGTTTGGTTCTGAAGCTTTCTTT	NA	TRBV5-1	TRBJ1-1	NA
CASSPLWGASSGNTIYF	TGTGCCAGCTCACCACTGTGGGGGGCAAGCTCTGGAAACACCATATATTTT	NA	TRBV18	TRBJ1-3	NA
CASSRRQGNEQYF	TGTGCCAGCAGCCGACGACAGGGCAACGAGCAGTACTTC	NA	TRBV11-3	TRBJ2-7	TRBD1
CASLGTVPFTGANVLTF	TGTGCCAGCCTCGGGACAGTTCCCTTCACTGGGGCCAACGTCCTGACTTTC	once	TRBV28	TRBJ2-6	TRBD1
CASSPDPLAGRNEQFF	TGTGCCAGCAGCCCAGACCCGCTAGCGGGACGGAATGAGCAGTTCTTC	NA	TRBV5-4	TRBJ2-1	TRBD2
CASSLSWVAGGTYEQYF	TGTGCCAGCAGCTTATCTTGGGTAGCGGGAGGAACCTACGAGCAGTACTTC	NA	TRBV7-8	TRBJ2-7	TRBD2
CAWMGSFYGYTF	TGTGCCTGGATGGGCAGCTTCTATGGCTACACCTTC	NA	TRBV30	TRBJ1-2	NA
CASSLAWETQYF	TGTGCCAGCAGCTTAGCATGGGAGACCCAGTACTTC	NA	TRBV7-2	TRBJ2-5	NA
CASSFGPHSGNTIYF	TGTGCCAGCAGCTTTGGACCGCACTCTGGAAACACCATATATTTT	NA	TRBV27	TRBJ1-3	NA
CASSLTGRSGARTEAFF	TGCGCCAGCAGCCTCACAGGGCGGTCCGGCGCGCGCACTGAAGCTTTCTTT	NA	TRBV5-1	TRBJ1-1	NA
CSVNNPDNYGYTF	TGCAGCGTGAACAACCCGGATAACTATGGCTACACCTTC	once	TRBV29-1	TRBJ1-2	NA
CASSVGGGSTDTQYF	TGTGCCAGCAGTGTTGGGGGAGGGAGCACAGATACGCAGTATTTT	NA	TRBV6-4	TRBJ2-3	TRBD2
CASSAPLYAEQFF	TGTGCCAGCAGCGCTCCTCTTTACGCTGAGCAGTTCTTC	NA	TRBV9	TRBJ2-1	NA
CASSLAGGRAGELFF	TGTGCCAGCAGCCTAGCGGGAGGTCGGGCCGGGGAGCTGTTTTTT	NA	TRBV28	TRBJ2-2	TRBD2